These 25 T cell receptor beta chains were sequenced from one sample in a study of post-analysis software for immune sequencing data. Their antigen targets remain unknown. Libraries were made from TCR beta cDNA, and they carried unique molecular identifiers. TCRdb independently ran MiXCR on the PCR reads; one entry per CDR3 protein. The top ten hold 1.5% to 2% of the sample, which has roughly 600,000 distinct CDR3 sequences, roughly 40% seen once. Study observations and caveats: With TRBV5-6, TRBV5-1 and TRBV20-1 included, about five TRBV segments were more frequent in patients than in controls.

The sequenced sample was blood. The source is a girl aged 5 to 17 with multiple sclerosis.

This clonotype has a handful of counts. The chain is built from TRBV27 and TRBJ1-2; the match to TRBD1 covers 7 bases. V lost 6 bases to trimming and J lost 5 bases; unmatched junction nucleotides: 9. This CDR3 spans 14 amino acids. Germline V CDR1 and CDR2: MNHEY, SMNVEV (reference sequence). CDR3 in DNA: TGTGCCAGCAGCAGAACAGGGGTGGGGTATGGCTACACCTTC. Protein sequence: CASSRTGVGYGYTF.

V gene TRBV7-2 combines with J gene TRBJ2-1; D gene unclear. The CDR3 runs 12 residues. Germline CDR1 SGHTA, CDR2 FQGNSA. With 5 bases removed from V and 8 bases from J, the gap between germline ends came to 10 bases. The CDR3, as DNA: TGTGCCAGCAGCCGCCGGTGGGATGAGCAGTTCTTC. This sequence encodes CASSRRWDEQFF.

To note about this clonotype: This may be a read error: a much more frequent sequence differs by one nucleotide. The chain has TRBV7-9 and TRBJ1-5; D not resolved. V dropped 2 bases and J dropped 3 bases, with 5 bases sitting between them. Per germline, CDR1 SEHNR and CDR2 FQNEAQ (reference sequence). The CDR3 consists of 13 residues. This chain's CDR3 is CASSLMVNQPQHF. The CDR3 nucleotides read TGTGCCAGCAGCTTAATGGTCAATCAGCCCCAGCATTTT.

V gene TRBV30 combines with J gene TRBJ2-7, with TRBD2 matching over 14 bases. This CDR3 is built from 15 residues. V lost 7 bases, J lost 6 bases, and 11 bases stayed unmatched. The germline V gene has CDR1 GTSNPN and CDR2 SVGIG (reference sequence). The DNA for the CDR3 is TGTGCCTACGAGTTACAGGGACTAGCGGGAGCCGAGCAGTACTTC. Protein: CAYELQGLAGAEQYF.

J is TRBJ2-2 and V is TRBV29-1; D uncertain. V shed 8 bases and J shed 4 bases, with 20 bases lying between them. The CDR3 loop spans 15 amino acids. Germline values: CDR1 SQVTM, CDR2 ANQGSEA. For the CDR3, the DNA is TGCAGCCGACAAGTAGACTCCCCAAGCACCGGGGAGCTGTTTTTT. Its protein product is CSRQVDSPSTGELFF.

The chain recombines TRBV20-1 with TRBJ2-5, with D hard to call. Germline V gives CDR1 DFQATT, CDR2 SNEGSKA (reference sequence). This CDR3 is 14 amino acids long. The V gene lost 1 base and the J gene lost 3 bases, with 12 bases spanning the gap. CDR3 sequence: CSARGVEFKETQYF. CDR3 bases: TGCAGTGCTAGAGGAGTTGAATTTAAAGAGACCCAGTACTTC.

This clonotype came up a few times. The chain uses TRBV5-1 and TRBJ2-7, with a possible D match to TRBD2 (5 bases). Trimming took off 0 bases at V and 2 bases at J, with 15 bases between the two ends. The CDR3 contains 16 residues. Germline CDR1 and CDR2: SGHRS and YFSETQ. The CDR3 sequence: CASSLGPGSGPYEQYF. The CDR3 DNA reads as TGCGCCAGCAGCTTGGGCCCGGGGAGCGGACCCTACGAGCAGTACTTC.

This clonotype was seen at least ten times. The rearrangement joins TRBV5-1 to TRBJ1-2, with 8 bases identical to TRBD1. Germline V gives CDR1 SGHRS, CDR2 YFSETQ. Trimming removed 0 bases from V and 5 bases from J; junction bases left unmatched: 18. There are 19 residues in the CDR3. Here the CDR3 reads CASSLAPGQGLGTWYGYTF. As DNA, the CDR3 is TGCGCCAGCAGCTTGGCCCCCGGACAGGGTTTAGGAACTTGGTATGGCTACACCTTC.

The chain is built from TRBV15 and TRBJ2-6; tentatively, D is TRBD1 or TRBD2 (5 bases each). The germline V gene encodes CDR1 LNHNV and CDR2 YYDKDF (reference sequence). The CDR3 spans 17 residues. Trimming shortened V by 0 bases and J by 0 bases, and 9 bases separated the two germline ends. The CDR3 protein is CATSRDWGYSGANVLTF. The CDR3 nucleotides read TGTGCCACCAGCAGAGATTGGGGGTACTCTGGGGCCAACGTCCTGACTTTC.

The CDR3 spells CASSPPQGADYGYTF. The CDR3 DNA follows: TGTGCCAGCAGTCCCCCTCAGGGGGCTGACTATGGCTACACCTTC. The chain is built from TRBV7-8 and TRBJ1-2; 8 nucleotides align to TRBD1. The CDR3 loop spans 15 amino acids. The germline V gene encodes CDR1 SGHVS and CDR2 FQNEAQ. V trimming: 6 bases; J trimming: 3 bases; junction bases outside the gene matches: 9.

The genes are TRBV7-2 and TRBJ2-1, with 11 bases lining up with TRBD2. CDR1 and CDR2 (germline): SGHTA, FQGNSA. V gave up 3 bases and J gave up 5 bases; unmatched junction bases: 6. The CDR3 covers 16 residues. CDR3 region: CASSFLRLAGNNEQFF. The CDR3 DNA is TGTGCCAGCAGCTTCCTAAGACTAGCGGGGAACAATGAGCAGTTCTTC.

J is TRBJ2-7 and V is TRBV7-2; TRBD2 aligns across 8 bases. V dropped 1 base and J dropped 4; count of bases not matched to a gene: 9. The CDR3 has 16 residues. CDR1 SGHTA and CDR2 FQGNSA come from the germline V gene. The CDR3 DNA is TGTGCCAGCAGCTTAGAGCCCGCGGGGGGTTTTTACGAGCAGTACTTC. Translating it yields CASSLEPAGGFYEQYF. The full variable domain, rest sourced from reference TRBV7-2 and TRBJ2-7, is GAGVSQSPSNKVTEKGKDVELRCDPISGHTALYWYRQSLGQGLEFLIYFQGNSAPDKSGLPSDRFSAERTGGSVSTLTIQRTQQEDSAVYLCASSLEPAGGFYEQYFGPGTRLTVT.

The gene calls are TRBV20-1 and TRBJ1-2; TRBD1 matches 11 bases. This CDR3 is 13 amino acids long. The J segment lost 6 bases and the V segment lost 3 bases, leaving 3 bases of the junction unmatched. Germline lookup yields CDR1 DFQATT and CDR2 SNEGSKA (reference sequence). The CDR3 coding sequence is TGCAGTGCTAGGGACAGGGGGCGTGATGGCTACACCTTC. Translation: CSARDRGRDGYTF.

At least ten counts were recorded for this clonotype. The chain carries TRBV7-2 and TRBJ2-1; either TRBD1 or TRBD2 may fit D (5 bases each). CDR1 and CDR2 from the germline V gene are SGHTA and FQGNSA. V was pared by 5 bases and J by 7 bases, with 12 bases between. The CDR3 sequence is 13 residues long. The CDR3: CASSQGPTNEQFF. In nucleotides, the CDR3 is TGTGCCAGCAGCCAGGGACCCACGAATGAGCAGTTCTTC.

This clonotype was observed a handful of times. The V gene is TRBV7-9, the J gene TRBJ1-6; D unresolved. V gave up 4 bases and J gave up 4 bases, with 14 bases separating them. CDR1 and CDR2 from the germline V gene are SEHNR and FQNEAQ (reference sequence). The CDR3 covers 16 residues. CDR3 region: CASSSLDLIYNSPLHF. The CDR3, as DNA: TGTGCCAGCAGCTCCCTCGATTTGATTTATAATTCACCCCTCCACTTT.

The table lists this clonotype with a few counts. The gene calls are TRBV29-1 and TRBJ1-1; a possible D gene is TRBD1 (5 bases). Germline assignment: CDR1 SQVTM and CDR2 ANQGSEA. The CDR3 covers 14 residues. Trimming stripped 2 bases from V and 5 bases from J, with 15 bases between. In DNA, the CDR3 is TGCAGCGTTGAATCGACGTTGGGGGTAACTGAAGCTTTCTTT. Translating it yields CSVESTLGVTEAFF. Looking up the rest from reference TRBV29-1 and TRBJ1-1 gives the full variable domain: SAVISQKPSRDICQRGTSLTIQCQVDSQVTMMFWYRQQPGQSLTLIATANQGSEATYESGFVIDKFPISRPNLTFSTLTVSNMSPEDSSIYLCSVESTLGVTEAFFGQGTRLTVV.

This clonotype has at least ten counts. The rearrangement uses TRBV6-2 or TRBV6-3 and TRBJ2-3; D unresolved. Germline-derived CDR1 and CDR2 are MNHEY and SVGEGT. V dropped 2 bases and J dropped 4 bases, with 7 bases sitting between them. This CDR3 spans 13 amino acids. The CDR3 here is CASSYLRADTQYF. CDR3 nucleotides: TGTGCCAGCAGTTACCTCCGGGCAGATACGCAGTATTTT.

CDR3 coding DNA: TGTGCCAGCAGCTTACGTGAGCGGGAGGTAAATGAGCAGTTCTTC. Its translation is CASSLREREVNEQFF. The gene calls are TRBV7-2 and TRBJ2-1; 9 bases align to TRBD2. This CDR3 has 15 amino acids. Germline values: CDR1 SGHTA, CDR2 FQGNSA. The V and J ends lost 2 bases and 7 bases, in that order; junction bases with no gene match: 6. The whole variable domain, filled in from reference TRBV7-2 and TRBJ2-1, reads GAGVSQSPSNKVTEKGKDVELRCDPISGHTALYWYRQSLGQGLEFLIYFQGNSAPDKSGLPSDRFSAERTGGSVSTLTIQRTQQEDSAVYLCASSLREREVNEQFFGPGTRLTVL.

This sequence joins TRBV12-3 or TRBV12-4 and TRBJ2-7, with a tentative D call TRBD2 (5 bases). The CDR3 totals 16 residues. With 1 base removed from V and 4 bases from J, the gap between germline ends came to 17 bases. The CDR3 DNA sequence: TGTGCCAGCAGTTTAGACCGGACGGACTGGAAGTACGAGCAGTACTTC. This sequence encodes CASSLDRTDWKYEQYF.

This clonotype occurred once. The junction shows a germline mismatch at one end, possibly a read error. The CDR3 loop reads CAGSKTGGAEAFF. CDR3 DNA: TGTGCCGGCAGCAAGACAGGGGGAGCTGAAGCTTTCTTT. The J gene is TRBJ1-1, the V gene TRBV6-6; 9 bases are a match to TRBD1. The CDR3 is made up of 13 amino acids. Germline V CDR1 and CDR2: MNHNY, SVGAGI (reference sequence).

CDR3 protein: CSVQAGQGIDTQYF. As DNA, the CDR3 is TGCAGCGTCCAAGCCGGACAGGGGATAGATACGCAGTATTTT. The chain combines TRBV29-1 with TRBJ2-3, with TRBD1 matching over 9 bases. Trimming took 6 bases from V and 5 from J; bases not matched to a gene: 9. The CDR3 length is 14 residues. CDR1 is SQVTM, CDR2 ANQGSEA, per germline.

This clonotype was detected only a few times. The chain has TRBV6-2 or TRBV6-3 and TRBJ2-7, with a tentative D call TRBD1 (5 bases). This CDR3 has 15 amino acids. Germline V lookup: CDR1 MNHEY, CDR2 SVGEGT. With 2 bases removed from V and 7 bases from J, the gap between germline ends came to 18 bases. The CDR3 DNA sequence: TGTGCCAGCAGTTACGCCATGGCAGGGATCTGGGAGCAGTACTTC. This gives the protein CASSYAMAGIWEQYF.

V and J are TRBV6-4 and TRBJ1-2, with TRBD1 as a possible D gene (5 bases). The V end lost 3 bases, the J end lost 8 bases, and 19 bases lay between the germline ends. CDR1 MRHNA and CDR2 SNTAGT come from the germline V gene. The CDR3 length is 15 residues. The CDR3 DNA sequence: TGTGCCAGCAGTGATGGAAGGGCGGAGGGGAGAGGCTACACCTTC. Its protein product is CASSDGRAEGRGYTF.

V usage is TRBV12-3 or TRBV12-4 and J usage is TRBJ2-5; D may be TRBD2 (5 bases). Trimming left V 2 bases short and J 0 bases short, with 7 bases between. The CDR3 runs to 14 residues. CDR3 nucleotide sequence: TGTGCCAGCAGTTTACGAGGGTACCAAGAGACCCAGTACTTC. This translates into CASSLRGYQETQYF.

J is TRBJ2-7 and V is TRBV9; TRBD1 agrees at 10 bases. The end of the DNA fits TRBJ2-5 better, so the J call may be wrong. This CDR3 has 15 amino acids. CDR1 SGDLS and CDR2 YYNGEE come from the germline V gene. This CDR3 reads CASSWGQGMLETQYF. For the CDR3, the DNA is TGTGCCAGCAGCTGGGGACAGGGGATGTTGGAGACCCAGTACTTC.